This T cell receptor beta chain was recorded in a study of metastatic and nonmetastatic thyroid tumors (dated by TCRdb to the early 2020s). At the level of the whole study: The researchers compared repertoires between peripheral blood samples and tumor or nodule tissue samples from patients with malignant or benign thyroid disease.

None of the patients had been given any treatment before thyroid surgery. Using T-cell receptor beta sequencing, the researchers looked back retrospectively at clinical samples from patients, gathered between about 2011 and 2018. Beyond this particular receptor, the publication reports: TCR beta diversity was reported as significantly higher in malignant tumors than in benign nodules, in both blood and tumor samples.

CDR1 and CDR2 are read off the germline V gene (reference sequence) as DFQATT and SNEGSKA. The CDR3 has 15 amino acids, counting the end cysteine and phenylalanine. Just the 45-base CDR3 DNA is kept, in frame starting at base 1. Trimming at the junction amounts to 5 bases on V and 5 bases on J, and the germline ends lie 22 bases apart. The method was PCR. Reads for this sample came from an Illumina HiSeq 4000. High-throughput sequencing was used to profile the TCR beta-chain CDR3 region of each patient. In the original analysis: The researchers built a classifier to tell apart papillary thyroid cancer patients with distant metastasis, based on CDR3 differences among clinicopathological groups. The Shannon index was used to measure repertoire diversity, and the Morisita-Horn index was used to measure how similar tumor and blood repertoires were. The public reads were quality trimmed at Q25 with fastp and then assembled into clones with MiXCR by TCRdb, keeping productive beta chains. The V and J calls follow TCRdb's processing rather than the paper's. In this sample the table shows about 32,000 clones, around a quarter of which occur a single time. In total, the top ten clones hold about 10% of the sample.

Points on this clone: Which antigen it targets is not known. No qualities accompany the bases; no much larger clone lies one base away.

The chain links TRBV20-1 with TRBJ2-7, with the identity of the D gene unclear. This receptor was identified in a female donor with papillary thyroid cancer or a benign thyroid nodule (not recorded which). Some clones in this sample may be carry-over from other donors' samples. Sequenced input: blood. The CDR3 here reads CSASPLGRRADEQYF. The DNA reads as follows: TGCAGTGCTTCCCCTTTAGGCAGACGGGCTGACGAGCAGTACTTC.